A few counts support the clone carrying this T cell receptor beta chain. As yet, its antigen is unknown. Expressed TCRB transcripts were sequenced, since all the RNA that had been isolated was reverse transcribed. Measured with immunoSEQ multiplex PCR; TCRdb has only the in-frame clones, and not every one. The sample lists under 900,000 clones; under 20% were seen once. This specimen comes from a study of beta chain features in type 1 diabetes. Notes on the study in general: The study found that naive, central memory and Treg TCRB repertoires appeared more similar in patients than in healthy donors.

V lost 6 bases and J 7 bases, leaving 12 bases between the germline ends. Germline V gene data show CDR1 as MNHEY and CDR2 as SVGAGI. CDR3 length equals 12 residues. The gene calls are TRBV6-5 and TRBJ2-5; possibly TRBD1 for D (6 bases). This TCR derives from a woman aged 18-29 years in good health. Sequencing was done on a sample of naive CD4+ T cells from blood. CDR3 sequence (DNA): TGTGCCAGCAGGGGGGCTACGGGGACCCAGTACTTC. As protein: CASRGATGTQYF.